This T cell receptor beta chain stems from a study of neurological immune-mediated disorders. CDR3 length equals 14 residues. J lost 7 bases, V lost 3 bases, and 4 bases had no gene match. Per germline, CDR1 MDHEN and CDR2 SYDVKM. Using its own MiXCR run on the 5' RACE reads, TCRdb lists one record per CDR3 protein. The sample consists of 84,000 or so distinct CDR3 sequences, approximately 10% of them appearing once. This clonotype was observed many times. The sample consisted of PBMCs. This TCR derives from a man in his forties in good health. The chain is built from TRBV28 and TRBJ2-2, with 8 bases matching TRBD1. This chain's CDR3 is CASSFGQGVGELFF. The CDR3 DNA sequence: TGTGCCAGCAGTTTTGGACAGGGAGTCGGGGAGCTGTTTTTT. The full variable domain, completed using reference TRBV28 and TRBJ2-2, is DVKVTQSSRYLVKRTGEKVFLECVQDMDHENMFWYRQDPGLGLRLIYFSYDVKMKEKGDIPEGYSVSREKKERFSLILESASTNQTSMYLCASSFGQGVGELFFGEGSRLTVL.